The following is a T cell receptor (beta chain) sequence with its context. Its antigen is not identified. This entry belongs to a study of cytomegalovirus exposure and HLA in healthy donors. In the study overall: In an early release, HLA-typed donors contributed 75 million to 85 million unique TCR sequences. Broader study findings: The investigators catalogued 180 or so TCR beta chains as cytomegalovirus-associated. In the analysis, some V segments, TRBV6-2 and TRBV6-3 included, were excluded as indistinguishable.

Researchers ran the PCR with 60 Vbeta and 13 Jbeta primers. As processed by the authors: A later analysis counted tens of millions of unique TCR beta chains, about 11 million shared. TCRdb's table, derived via immunoSEQ multiplex PCR, lists solely in-frame clones and lacks some. From that table come the V and J calls and clone size; the DNA was used to work out D and trimming. Of some 160,000 clones listed, roughly 75% are singletons. The CDR3 has 17 residues. V dropped 5 bases and J dropped 2; count of bases not matched to a gene: 7. The V gene's germline CDR1 is SEHNR and CDR2 FQNEAQ (reference sequence).

The clonotype originates from a man aged 35-49 years in good health and CMV-seronegative. V is TRBV7-9 and J is TRBJ2-2; 11 bases match TRBD1. The sequenced sample was PBMCs. For the CDR3, the DNA is TGTGCCAGCAGCGTCGGGGACAGGGGGTCTAACACCGGGGAGCTGTTTTTT. Its translation: CASSVGDRGSNTGELFF.